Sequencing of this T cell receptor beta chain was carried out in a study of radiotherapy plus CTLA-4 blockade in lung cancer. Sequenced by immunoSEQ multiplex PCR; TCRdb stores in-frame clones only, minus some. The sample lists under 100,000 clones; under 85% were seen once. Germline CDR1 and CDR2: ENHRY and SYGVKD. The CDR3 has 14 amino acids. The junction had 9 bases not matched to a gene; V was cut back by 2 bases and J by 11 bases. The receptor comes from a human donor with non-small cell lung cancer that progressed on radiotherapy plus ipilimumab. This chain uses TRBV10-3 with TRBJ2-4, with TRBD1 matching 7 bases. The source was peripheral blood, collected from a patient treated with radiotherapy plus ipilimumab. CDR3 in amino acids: CAISEPRTGPFQYF. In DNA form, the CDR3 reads TGTGCCATCAGTGAGCCTCGGACAGGCCCCTTTCAGTACTTC.